This entry concerns a single T cell receptor beta chain. The antigen is undetermined. The data originate from a study of shared clonotypes between healthy human individuals. The study, taken as a whole, reports: Shared across a few donors were around 5% of the naive CD4 clonotypes. As a rule, naive subsets had a larger estimated richness than memory subsets.

Adult Caucasians living in Nashville, Tennessee made up all of the donors. The CDR3 runs 12 residues. Between the trimmed V and J ends, which lost 10 bases and 0 bases, there was a span of 6 bases. Germline V lookup: CDR1 LNHDA, CDR2 SQIVND (reference sequence). Splitting of each subset's genomic DNA was done evenly across several immunoSEQ plates. Using immunoSEQ multiplex PCR, the repertoire was profiled, and TCRdb retains in-frame clones only, with some absent. The table includes about 120,000 clones, about 70% detected once. This TCR was recovered from a woman in her twenties or thirties in good health. The sequenced material came from memory CD8+ T cells sorted from blood. As for subset: CD45RO+ cells pooled with CCR7-negative TemRA cells. This rearrangement joins TRBV19 to TRBJ1-4, with D unresolved. CDR3 protein: CAKTATNEKLFF. The DNA for the CDR3 is TGTGCCAAGACGGCAACTAATGAAAAACTGTTTTTT.